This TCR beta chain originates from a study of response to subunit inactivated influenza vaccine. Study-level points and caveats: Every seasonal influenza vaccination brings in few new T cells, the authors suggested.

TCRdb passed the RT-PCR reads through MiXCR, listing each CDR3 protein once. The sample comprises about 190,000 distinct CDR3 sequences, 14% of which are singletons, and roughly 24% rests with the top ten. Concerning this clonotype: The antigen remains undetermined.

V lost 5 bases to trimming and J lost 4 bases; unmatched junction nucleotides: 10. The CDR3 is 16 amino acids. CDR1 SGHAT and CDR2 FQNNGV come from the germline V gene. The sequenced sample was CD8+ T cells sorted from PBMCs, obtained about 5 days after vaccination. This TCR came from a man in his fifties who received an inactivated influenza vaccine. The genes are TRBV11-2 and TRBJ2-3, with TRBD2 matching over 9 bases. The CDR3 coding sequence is TGTGCCAGCAGCGGGGACGGCGGGGGGGATCCAGATACGCAGTATTTT. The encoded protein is CASSGDGGGDPDTQYF.